This T cell receptor (beta chain) was observed in a study of T cell repertoires in cytomegalovirus infection. TCRdb fed the reads into MiXCR, producing one record per CDR3 protein. The sample lists about 890,000 distinct CDR3 sequences; around 29% were seen once. For this clonotype: No antigen is known for it.

Trimming removed 0 bases from V and 2 bases from J, with 15 bases in between. The CDR3 runs 17 residues. Germline CDR1 MNHNS, CDR2 SASEGT. This chain connects TRBV6-1 to TRBJ2-3; weak D call: TRBD1 (5 bases). This sequence originates from a human donor in good health (CMV status not recorded). Some clones in this sample may be carry-over from other donors' samples. The starting material was cultured CD8+ T cells from PBMCs, obtained from culture after CMV antigen stimulation. In nucleotides, the CDR3 is TGTGCCAGCAGTGAAGCGGGGCCAGCCCCCTCCACAGATACGCAGTATTTT. This translates into CASSEAGPAPSTDTQYF.